Listed here are 29 T cell receptor beta chains from one sample, sequenced in a study of Ad26.COV2.S vaccination and SARS-CoV-2 variants. The treatment was: some 20 received Ad26.COV2.S at low or high dose, single or two shots; roughly 5 received placebo; per-sample allocation not given. The samples date from day 63 after the first vaccine or placebo injection. Clones were sequenced by immunoSEQ multiplex PCR, and TCRdb holds only the in-frame ones, with some missing. The sample gives some 340,000 clones, around 84% of which show up once; around 2% is in the top ten. Sequencing used peripheral blood, obtained in a trial of Ad26.COV2.S vaccine versus placebo. The receptors here all came from a person aged 18-60 years who received the Ad26.COV2.S COVID-19 vaccine or a placebo.

The V and J genes are TRBV10-3 and TRBJ2-3, with 11 positions matching TRBD2. V was pared by 10 bases and J by 3 bases, with 3 bases of the junction left unmatched. This CDR3 comprises 13 residues. Germline loops: CDR1 ENHRY, CDR2 SYGVKD. The CDR3 DNA sequence: TGTGCCACAGGACTAGCGGGTACAGATACGCAGTATTTT. Protein: CATGLAGTDTQYF.

J is TRBJ2-1 and V is TRBV7-9; perhaps D is TRBD1 or TRBD2 (5 bases each). In germline, CDR1 is SEHNR, CDR2 FQNEAQ (reference sequence). Trimming left V 5 bases short and J 13 bases short, with 21 bases between. The length of the CDR3 is 14 residues. CDR3 DNA sequence: TGTGCCAGCAGCAACCAAATCCAGGGAGTCGGACAGTTCTTC. As protein: CASSNQIQGVGQFF.

This clone appeared a single time. The chain has TRBV9 and TRBJ2-5; no clear D. This CDR3 is 14 amino acids long. The V and J ends lost 0 bases and 1 base respectively, with 7 bases between them. The germline gives CDR1 SGDLS, CDR2 YYNGEE. The CDR3 reads CASSVAQTQETQYF. The CDR3 nucleotides are TGTGCCAGCAGCGTAGCCCAAACCCAAGAGACCCAGTACTTC.

This clone has a single count. V is TRBV5-4 and J is TRBJ2-7; TRBD1 agrees at 10 bases. The CDR3 loop spans 16 amino acids. After removal of 3 bases from V and 3 bases from J, the junction contained 9 bases not matched to a gene. Germline V gives CDR1 SGHNT, CDR2 YYREEE (reference sequence). The CDR3 DNA follows: TGTGCCAGCAGCTCGACCTGGACAGGGGGTGTCTACGAGCAGTACTTC. Protein sequence: CASSSTWTGGVYEQYF.

The chain couples TRBV7-9 to TRBJ2-4, with D unresolved. With 8 bases removed from V and 0 bases from J, the gap between germline ends came to 8 bases. This CDR3 has 13 residues. CDR1 and CDR2 (germline): SEHNR, FQNEAQ (reference sequence). CDR3 nucleotides: TGTGCCAGCCAAGTACTAGCCAAAAACATTCAGTACTTC. This codes for CASQVLAKNIQYF. The complete variable domain, with remaining parts taken from reference TRBV7-9 and TRBJ2-4, reads DTGVSQNPRHKITKRGQNVTFRCDPISEHNRLYWYRQTLGQGPEFLTYFQNEAQLEKSRLLSDRFSAERPKGSFSTLEIQRTEQGDSAMYLCASQVLAKNIQYFGAGTRLSVL.

This clone was observed a few times. The rearrangement joins TRBV6-2 or TRBV6-3 to TRBJ1-2; D gene uncertain. Germline V gene lookup returns CDR1 MNHEY and CDR2 SVGEGT. The CDR3 consists of 11 residues. V was clipped by 2 bases and J by 14 bases, with 12 bases between them. The CDR3 DNA reads TGTGCCAGCAGTTACCGAAGGGTTACGACCTTC. Translating it yields CASSYRRVTTF.

This clone was seen a single time. This chain joins TRBV19 and TRBJ1-1, with D tentatively TRBD1 (6 bases). V was pared by 4 bases and J by 1 base, with 7 bases between. Germline lookup yields CDR1 LNHDA and CDR2 SQIVND (reference sequence). The CDR3 length is 13 residues. The CDR3 sequence is CASSTDRNTEAFF. The DNA for the CDR3 is TGTGCCAGTAGTACGGACAGGAACACTGAAGCTTTCTTT.

With regard to this clone: The sample has other DNA sequences that encode this CDR3 too. This sequence joins TRBV18 and TRBJ2-1, with D hard to call. Trimming removed 0 bases at V and 5 bases at J, with 5 bases between. The CDR3 totals 13 residues. Germline V CDR1 and CDR2: KGHSH, LQKENI. Here the CDR3 reads CASSPPKDNEQFF. In DNA form, the CDR3 reads TGTGCCAGCTCACCACCAAAGGACAATGAGCAGTTCTTC.

CDR3 sequence reads: CASSLAVQGLETQYF. The CDR3 bases are TGTGCCAGCAGCTTAGCTGTGCAGGGGCTCGAGACCCAGTACTTC. This chain links TRBV7-6 with TRBJ2-5; weak D call: TRBD1 (6 bases). V was shortened by 0 bases and J by 5 bases, with 13 bases between the two germline ends. The V gene's germline CDR1 is SGHVS and CDR2 FNYEAQ. This CDR3 has 15 amino acids.

The chain recombines TRBV7-6 with TRBJ2-7; D may be TRBD1 (5 bases). V was shortened by 1 base and J by 2 bases, with 6 bases between the two germline ends. The CDR3 covers 13 residues. Germline CDR1 SGHVS, CDR2 FNYEAQ. The CDR3 spells CASSLGTTYEQYF. Written as DNA, the CDR3 is TGTGCCAGCAGCTTAGGGACAACCTACGAGCAGTACTTC.

This clone appeared a single time. J is TRBJ2-5 and V is TRBV6-5; perhaps TRBD1 as D (5 bases). The length of the CDR3 is 16 residues. The germline gives CDR1 MNHEY, CDR2 SVGAGI. V lost 1 base, J lost 2 bases, and 14 bases lay in between. CDR3 DNA: TGTGCCAGCAGTTACTTCCCCGACAGAGGACAAGAGACCCAGTACTTC. Amino acids: CASSYFPDRGQETQYF.

V gene TRBV9 combines with J gene TRBJ2-7; 9 bases fit TRBD2. This CDR3 contains 14 residues. Trimming at V came to 3 bases and at J to 7 bases, leaving 8 bases not matched to a gene. Germline V CDR1 and CDR2: SGDLS, YYNGEE. The CDR3 protein is CASSARLAGQEQYF. The CDR3 region has the DNA TGTGCCAGCAGCGCCCGTCTAGCGGGGCAGGAGCAGTACTTC.

The rearrangement joins TRBV24-1 to TRBJ2-3; TRBD1 might be the D (5 bases). V was cut by 5 bases and J by 0 bases, with 8 bases left in between. Germline lookup yields CDR1 KGHDR and CDR2 SFDVKD. The CDR3 runs 14 residues. The CDR3 sequence is CATSVGASTDTQYF. CDR3 nucleotides: TGTGCCACCAGTGTTGGGGCGAGCACAGATACGCAGTATTTT.

This chain links TRBV21-1 with TRBJ2-3; TRBD1, as called in the table, went unchecked against the DNA. TRBV21-1 is a pseudogene. The CDR3 has 18 amino acids. The DNA of the CDR3 is TGTGCCAGCAGCAAAATAGCCCTGTGGCAGGGGAGCACAGATACGCAGTATTTT. It translates to CASSKIALWQGSTDTQYF.

The chain has TRBV9 and TRBJ2-7; D perhaps matches TRBD2 (5 bases). The CDR3 is made up of 16 amino acids. Germline V CDR1 and CDR2: SGDLS, YYNGEE. Trimming took 0 bases from V and 5 from J, leaving 18 bases between them. The CDR3 bases are TGTGCCAGCAGCGTAGACCCTCGGGGTGGGCGGGACGAGCAGTACTTC. Translation: CASSVDPRGGRDEQYF.

The rearrangement links TRBV5-1 to TRBJ1-1, with D possibly being TRBD1 (5 bases). This CDR3 has 15 residues. Germline assignment: CDR1 SGHRS and CDR2 YFSETQ. Trimming left V 5 bases short and J 1 base short, with 15 bases between. CDR3 amino acids: CASRGSGGTNTEAFF. CDR3 nucleotides: TGCGCCAGCAGAGGCAGTGGGGGGACGAACACTGAAGCTTTCTTT.

The chain employs TRBV30 and TRBJ1-6; D unclear. V was cut by 3 bases and J by 7 bases, with 10 bases left in between. The CDR3 has 13 amino acids. The germline CDR1 and CDR2 sequences are GTSNPN and SVGIG (reference sequence). The CDR3 DNA is TGTGCCTGGAGCCTGGACTTAAATTCACCCCTCCACTTT. Translation: CAWSLDLNSPLHF.

The CDR3 DNA reads as TGTGCCATCAGTGGTCAACAGGGGGCTGGGGCCAACGTCCTGACTTTC. Protein product: CAISGQQGAGANVLTF. The chain carries TRBV10-3 and TRBJ2-6; 8 bases map to TRBD1. The CDR3 loop spans 16 amino acids. V gave up 4 bases and J gave up 2 bases; unmatched junction bases: 4. The germline V gene has CDR1 ENHRY and CDR2 SYGVKD.

The CDR3 DNA sequence: TGTGCCAGCAGCTTAGGATCTTGGTACCAAGAGACCCAGTACTTC. This translates into CASSLGSWYQETQYF. The rearrangement joins TRBV7-2 to TRBJ2-5; no firm D call. The CDR3 extends over 15 amino acids. Per germline, CDR1 SGHTA and CDR2 FQGNSA. V shed 1 base and J shed 0 bases, with 9 bases lying between them.

V and J are TRBV3-1 (or the pseudogene TRBV3-2) and TRBJ2-1; TRBD1 matches at 7 bases. With V trimmed by 7 bases and J by 5 bases, 11 bases remained unmatched. This CDR3 has 15 amino acids. Germline V gives CDR1 LGHDT, CDR2 YNNKEL (reference sequence). The CDR3 sequence is CASTRQGRSHNEQFF. CDR3 coding DNA: TGTGCCAGCACCCGACAGGGCCGGTCCCACAATGAGCAGTTCTTC.

V gene TRBV4-3 combines with J gene TRBJ1-1; no firm D call. The length of the CDR3 is 13 residues. V shed 2 bases and J shed 5 bases, with 9 bases lying between them. CDR1 is LGHNA and CDR2 is YSLEER in the germline V gene. The CDR3 DNA is TGCGCCAGCAGCCAACTGTCAGGTACTGAAGCTTTCTTT. This encodes CASSQLSGTEAFF.

V usage is TRBV19 and J usage is TRBJ1-6; tentative D call: TRBD1 (5 bases). Germline CDR1 and CDR2: LNHDA and SQIVND (reference sequence). Trimming pared 6 bases from V and 5 bases from J, leaving 17 bases between. CDR3 size: 16 residues. The CDR3 coding sequence is TGTGCCAGTAGACCCCGGGGGGTCGAGGATAATTCACCCCTCCACTTT. It translates to CASRPRGVEDNSPLHF.

CDR3 DNA: TGTGCCTGGAGTGCAGGAAGGGAGACCCAGTACTTC. It specifies CAWSAGRETQYF. The chain uses TRBV30 and TRBJ2-5; D remains unclear. The CDR3 has 12 amino acids. Germline CDR1 GTSNPN, CDR2 SVGIG (reference sequence). With 1 base removed from V and 5 bases from J, the gap between germline ends came to 8 bases.

The chain employs TRBV3-1 (or the pseudogene TRBV3-2) and TRBJ1-1; 12 bases agree with TRBD1. CDR1 is LGHDT and CDR2 is YNNKEL in the germline V gene (reference sequence). The CDR3 totals 14 residues. Unmatched junction bases numbered 4, after V lost 3 bases and J lost 8 bases. Here the CDR3 reads CASSQPGTGGEAFF. In DNA, the CDR3 is TGTGCCAGCAGCCAGCCCGGGACAGGGGGCGAAGCTTTCTTT.

The rearrangement joins TRBV3-1 (or the pseudogene TRBV3-2) to TRBJ1-1; D not certain. The CDR3 is 13 residues long. The V end lost 0 bases, the J end lost 7 bases, and 9 bases lay between the germline ends. Germline V lookup: CDR1 LGHDT, CDR2 YNNKEL (reference sequence). CDR3 in amino acids: CASSQEWRDEAFF. CDR3 nucleotides: TGTGCCAGCAGCCAAGAGTGGAGGGATGAAGCTTTCTTT.

This rearrangement joins TRBV6-2 or TRBV6-3 to TRBJ1-1; no firm D call. CDR3 length equals 15 residues. The ends were cut back, 5 bases at V and 1 base at J, with 14 bases in the middle. Germline values: CDR1 MNHEY, CDR2 SVGEGT. The CDR3, as DNA: TGTGCCAGCAGTCCCACCCGTCTCGGGAACACTGAAGCTTTCTTT. Its protein is CASSPTRLGNTEAFF.

The sample holds many counts of this clone. The rearrangement joins TRBV4-2 to TRBJ2-1, with a weak D call TRBD2 (5 bases). Germline values: CDR1 LGHNA, CDR2 YNFKEQ. V lost 4 bases, J lost 7 bases, and 11 bases lay in between. This CDR3 spans 13 amino acids. The CDR3 spells CASSLIPGNEQFF. The CDR3 DNA reads TGTGCCAGCAGCCTCATCCCGGGGAATGAGCAGTTCTTC.

This clone came up once. The J gene is TRBJ2-4, the V gene TRBV29-1, with 9 positions matching TRBD2. Looked up from germline, CDR1 is SQVTM and CDR2 is ANQGSEA. With 3 bases clipped from V and 1 base from J, the junction kept 1 base outside the gene matches. CDR3 length: 14 residues. CDR3 residues: CSVESGGAKNIQYF. In DNA form, the CDR3 reads TGCAGCGTTGAGAGCGGGGGGGCCAAAAACATTCAGTACTTC.

The rearrangement uses TRBV11-2 and TRBJ2-7; 9 positions agree with TRBD1. The CDR3 is made up of 16 amino acids. From germline, CDR1 is SGHAT and CDR2 FQNNGV. J gave up 4 bases and V 5 bases, and 12 bases lay outside the gene matches. The CDR3 is CASSPGGTGTWYEQYF. CDR3 nucleotides: TGTGCCAGCAGCCCAGGAGGGACAGGGACTTGGTACGAGCAGTACTTC.